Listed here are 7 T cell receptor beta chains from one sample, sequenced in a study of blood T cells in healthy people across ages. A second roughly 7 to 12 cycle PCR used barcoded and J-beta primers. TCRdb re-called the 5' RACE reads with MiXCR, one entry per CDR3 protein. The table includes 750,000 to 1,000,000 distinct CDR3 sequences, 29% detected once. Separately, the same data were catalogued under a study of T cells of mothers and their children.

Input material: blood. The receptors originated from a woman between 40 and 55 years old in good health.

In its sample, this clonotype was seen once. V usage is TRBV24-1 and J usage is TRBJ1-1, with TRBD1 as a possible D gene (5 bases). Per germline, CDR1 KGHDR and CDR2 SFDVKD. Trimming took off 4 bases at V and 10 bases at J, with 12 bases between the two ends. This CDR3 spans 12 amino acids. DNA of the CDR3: TGTGCCACCAGTGACCCATTTGGGGGAGCTTTCTTT. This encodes CATSDPFGGAFF.

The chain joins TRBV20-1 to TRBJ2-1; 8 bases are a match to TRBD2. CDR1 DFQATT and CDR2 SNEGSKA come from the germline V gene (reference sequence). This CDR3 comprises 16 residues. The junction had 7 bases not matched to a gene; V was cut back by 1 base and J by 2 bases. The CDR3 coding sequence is TGCAGTGCTAGAGGCCGGGCGGGGGGCCCCTACAATGAGCAGTTCTTC. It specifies CSARGRAGGPYNEQFF.

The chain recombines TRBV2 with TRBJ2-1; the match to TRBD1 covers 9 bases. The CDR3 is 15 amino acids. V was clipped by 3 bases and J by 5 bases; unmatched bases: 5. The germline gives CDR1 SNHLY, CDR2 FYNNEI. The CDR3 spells CASSDSGQGDNEQFF. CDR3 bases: TGTGCCAGCAGTGATTCGGGACAGGGAGACAATGAGCAGTTCTTC.

For the CDR3, the DNA is TGTGCCAGCAGCTTCGGCCAGAACGCTGGGGCCAACGTCCTGACTTTC. Its translation: CASSFGQNAGANVLTF. The chain joins TRBV7-8 to TRBJ2-6; D is unclear. CDR1 SGHVS and CDR2 FQNEAQ come from the germline V gene. V was clipped by 3 bases and J by 2 bases, with 11 bases between them. The CDR3 is made up of 16 amino acids.

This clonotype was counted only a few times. CDR3 DNA sequence: TGCAGTGCCTTGACGCAAGGAGATGAAGCTTTCTTT. Protein: CSALTQGDEAFF. The rearrangement links TRBV20-1 to TRBJ1-1; D is uncertain. Germline lookup yields CDR1 DFQATT and CDR2 SNEGSKA (reference sequence). Trimming shortened V by 6 bases and J by 7 bases, and 15 bases separated the two germline ends. The CDR3 totals 12 residues.

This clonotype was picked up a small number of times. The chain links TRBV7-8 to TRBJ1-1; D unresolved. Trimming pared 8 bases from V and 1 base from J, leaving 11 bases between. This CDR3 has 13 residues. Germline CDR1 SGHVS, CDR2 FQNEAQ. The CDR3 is CASFLKTNTEAFF. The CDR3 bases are TGTGCCAGCTTCTTAAAAACGAACACTGAAGCTTTCTTT. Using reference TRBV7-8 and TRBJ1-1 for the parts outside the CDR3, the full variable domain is GAGVSQSPRYKVAKRGQDVALRCDPISGHVSLFWYQQALGQGPEFLTYFQNEAQLDKSGLPSDRFFAERPEGSVSTLKIQRTQQEDSAVYLCASFLKTNTEAFFGQGTRLTVV.

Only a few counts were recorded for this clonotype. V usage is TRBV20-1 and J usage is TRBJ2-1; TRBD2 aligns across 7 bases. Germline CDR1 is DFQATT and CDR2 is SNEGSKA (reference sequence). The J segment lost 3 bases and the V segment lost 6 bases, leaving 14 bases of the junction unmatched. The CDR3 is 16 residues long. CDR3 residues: CSAIPTSSENYNEQFF. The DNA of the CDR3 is TGCAGTGCCATTCCGACTAGCAGCGAGAACTACAATGAGCAGTTCTTC.